This TCR beta chain was documented in a study of Graves' ophthalmopathy and Graves' hyperthyroidism (dated by TCRdb to about 2018). General notes on the study: Peripheral blood was collected before any treatment was given, at the time of initial diagnosis. To tell Graves' ophthalmopathy apart from Graves' hyperthyroidism, and to predict which patients would progress to ophthalmopathy, the study relied on TCR beta repertoire signatures. In total, approximately 130 blood samples were TCR-sequenced: roughly 45 ophthalmopathy, approximately 80 hyperthyroidism and roughly 17 hyperthyroidism-to-ophthalmopathy patients. To explore V-J signatures that separate ophthalmopathy from hyperthyroidism, a discovery set of about a hundred patients was enrolled, consisting of fewer than 45 with ophthalmopathy and some 59 with stable hyperthyroidism. An independent validation cohort was composed of fewer than 20 hyperthyroidism patients and around 16 patients who later progressed from hyperthyroidism to ophthalmopathy. In several hyperthyroidism patients, the T-cell repertoires found in thyroid tissue were compared with those found in blood. Following sampling, methimazole starting at 30 mg daily was administered to hyperthyroidism patients, and high-dose intravenous methylprednisolone was administered to ophthalmopathy patients. The 90 or so discovery patients were randomly split 7:3 into training and test sets.

General study outcomes and caveats: Most expanded thyroid clonotypes with frequency above 0.001 were also detected in blood, suggesting blood repertoires may reflect the thyroid immune response. Ophthalmopathy was separated from stable hyperthyroidism by the 13-signature model with around 88% sensitivity and 81% to 83% specificity in cross-validation and with 80%/75% in the test set. In validation, the model predicted ophthalmopathy progression with nearly 71% sensitivity and 72.22% specificity; some 13 predicted patients were CT-confirmed with GO in a median of approximately six months. No statistical method was used to set the sample size in advance, and the investigators knew which group each participant was assigned to.

The ophthalmopathy patients had moderately to severely active disease, with a Clinical Activity Score of 3 or higher, a NOSPECS grade of 4 or higher, and a disease duration of less than 3 months. Anyone with other autoimmune diseases, uncontrolled infections, pregnancy or lactation was excluded from the study. Diagnosis relied on clinical symptoms, serum thyroxine, TRAb, thyroid ultrasound and orbital computed tomography. PBMCs were isolated from 10 ml of fresh peripheral blood by Ficoll-Paque density gradient centrifugation. Trizol reagent was used to extract the total RNA, and its quality was then checked on an Agilent 2100 Bioanalyzer. In regard to this clonotype: It lacks a known antigen. The sample holds no much larger clone one base away, and base qualities are not on file.

TCR beta CDR3 regions were amplified from RNA transcripts for repertoire sequencing. The first round of RT-PCR was done with HTBI primers and the Qiagen OneStep RT-PCR kit, and was followed by a second round of multiplex PCR, then size selection and purification. The libraries underwent paired-end sequencing with 100 bp reads on an Illumina HiSeq2000. Per the original workflow: Reads were processed with SOAPnuke, discarding reads with adapters, uncalled bases, mean Phred below 15, or no exact constant-primer or identifier match. COPE v1.2.5 was used to merge the high-quality paired reads. Clonotypes were defined as unique nucleotide sequences and were aligned to IMGT TRB V, D and J references using MiTCR v1.1. The analysis was limited to V-J combinations with a frequency above 0.0001, which together covered 98% to 99.2% of repertoires. For each V-J combination, a TCR clonal expansion and chaos score was defined as F50 clonal expansion divided by the chaos observed in the TCRdist matrix. Features were reduced by Welch's t-statistics and random forest to approximately 12 V-J combinations, which fed a naive Bayes classifier. The similarity between thyroid and blood repertoires was quantified using the Morisita-Horn index. The public reads were reanalyzed by TCRdb: fastp trimming at Q25, MiXCR alignment, in-frame beta chains only. Rows merge per CDR3 protein into single entries with the most common DNA and genes. The authors' filters were not applied to this entry. The sample profile shows 170,000 or so distinct CDR3 sequences; over 35% of them were found once. The ten largest clones capture about 5.8% of the sample.

Inclusive of the bounding cysteine and phenylalanine, the CDR3 is 15 residues long. Only the CDR3 DNA is retained, 45 bases long and in frame from the first base. According to the germline V gene (reference sequence), CDR1 reads PRHDT and CDR2 reads FYEKMQ. Ends trimmed: V by 5 bases, J by 3 bases; bases unmatched to a gene: 9. This chain is built from TRBV13 and TRBJ2-7; TRBD2 matches 8 bases in the middle. Sequencing used peripheral blood. This sequence was found in a middle-aged woman with Graves' ophthalmopathy. Donor details come from another sample of the same person, matched by shared clones. The DNA sequence is given as TGTGCCAGCAGCAAAGAAAGCGGGAGAAGCTACGAGCAGTACTTC. Its translation is CASSKESGRSYEQYF. Where the CDR3 stops, the reference TRBV13 and TRBJ2-7 genes take over; the full variable domain is AAGVIQSPRHLIKEKRETATLKCYPIPRHDTVYWYQQGPGQDPQFLISFYEKMQSDKGSIPDRFSAQQFSDYHSELNMSSLELGDSALYFCASSKESGRSYEQYFGPGTRLTVT.